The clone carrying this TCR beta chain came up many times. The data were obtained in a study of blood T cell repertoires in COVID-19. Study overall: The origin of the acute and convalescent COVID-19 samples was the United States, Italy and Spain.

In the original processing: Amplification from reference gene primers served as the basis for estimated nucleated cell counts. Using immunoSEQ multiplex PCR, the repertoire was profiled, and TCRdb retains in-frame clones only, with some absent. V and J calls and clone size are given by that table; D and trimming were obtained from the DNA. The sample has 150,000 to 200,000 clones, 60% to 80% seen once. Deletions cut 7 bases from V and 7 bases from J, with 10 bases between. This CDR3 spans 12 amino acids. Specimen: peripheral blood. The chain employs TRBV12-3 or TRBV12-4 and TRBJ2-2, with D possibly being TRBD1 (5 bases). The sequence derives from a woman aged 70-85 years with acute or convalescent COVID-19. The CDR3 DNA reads TGTGCCAGCATAGGGGCCGGCGGGGAGCTGTTTTTT. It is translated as CASIGAGGELFF.